The clone carrying this T cell receptor beta chain has just one count. Its specificity is not known. Profiling relied on immunoSEQ multiplex PCR, and the TCRdb table lists in-frame clones only, not all of them. The sample records 180,000 or so clones, just under 95% being singletons. The CDR3 covers 16 residues. Germline CDR1 and CDR2: KGHSH and LQKENI. V dropped 1 base and J dropped 2 bases, with 12 bases sitting between them. The data were obtained in a study of shared clonotypes between healthy human individuals. Study-wide findings and caveats: Richness estimates generally favored naive over memory subsets. Blood was the sole source, and tissue repertoires probably differ.

Among the donors, all were Caucasian adults who lived in Nashville, Tennessee. The sequence came from a woman aged 25 to 39 in good health. The material sequenced was naive CD4+ T cells sorted from blood. Subset denoted: CD45RA+ positively selected. The rearrangement joins TRBV18 to TRBJ2-4; D gene ambiguous. CDR3 in amino acids: CASSPRLKETKNIQYF. Written as DNA, the CDR3 is TGTGCCAGCTCACCACGCCTCAAAGAGACCAAAAACATTCAGTACTTC.